The entry below gives a single T cell receptor beta chain sequence along with its context. Its antigen remains unidentified. V lost 4 bases to trimming and J lost 0 bases, with 22 bases between them. The CDR3 extends over 18 amino acids. From germline, CDR1 is SGHNT and CDR2 YYREEE (reference sequence). The entry originates in a study of radiation and T cells in renal cell carcinoma. Study-level information: Nephrectomy followed 15 Gy stereotactic body radiation by 4 weeks.

This sample's time point: baseline pretreatment blood. Treatment here: 15 Gy SBRT to primary tumor, nephrectomy 4 weeks later. After SBRT, blood was collected at 2 and 4 weeks, plus baseline. The patient's renal cell carcinoma had clear cell pathology. TCRdb's table, derived via immunoSEQ multiplex PCR, lists solely in-frame clones and lacks some. The sample has 40,000 to 50,000 clones, about 80% seen once. Study-level points and caveats: Top tumor clonotypes rose in blood 2 weeks post-radiation, then contracted.

The source was blood, collected from a patient whose treatment included radiotherapy and nephrectomy. The chain couples TRBV5-4 to TRBJ1-1; TRBD1 might be the D (6 bases). This sequence originates from a woman aged 70-85 years with renal cell carcinoma. The CDR3 sequence is CASSPGLGAPAMNTEAFF. The CDR3 coding sequence is TGTGCCAGCAGCCCGGGCCTGGGGGCCCCGGCCATGAACACTGAAGCTTTCTTT.